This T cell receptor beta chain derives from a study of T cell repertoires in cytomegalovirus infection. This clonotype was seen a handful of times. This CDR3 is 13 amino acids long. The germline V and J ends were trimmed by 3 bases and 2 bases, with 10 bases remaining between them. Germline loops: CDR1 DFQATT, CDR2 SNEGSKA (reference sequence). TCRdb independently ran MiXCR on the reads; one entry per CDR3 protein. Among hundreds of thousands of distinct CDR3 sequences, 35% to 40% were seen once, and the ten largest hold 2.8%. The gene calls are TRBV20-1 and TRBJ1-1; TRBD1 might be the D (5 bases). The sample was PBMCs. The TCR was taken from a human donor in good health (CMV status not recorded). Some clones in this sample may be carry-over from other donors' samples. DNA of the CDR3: TGCAGTGCTAGTTCGGGACGAAACACTGAAGCTTTCTTT. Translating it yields CSASSGRNTEAFF.